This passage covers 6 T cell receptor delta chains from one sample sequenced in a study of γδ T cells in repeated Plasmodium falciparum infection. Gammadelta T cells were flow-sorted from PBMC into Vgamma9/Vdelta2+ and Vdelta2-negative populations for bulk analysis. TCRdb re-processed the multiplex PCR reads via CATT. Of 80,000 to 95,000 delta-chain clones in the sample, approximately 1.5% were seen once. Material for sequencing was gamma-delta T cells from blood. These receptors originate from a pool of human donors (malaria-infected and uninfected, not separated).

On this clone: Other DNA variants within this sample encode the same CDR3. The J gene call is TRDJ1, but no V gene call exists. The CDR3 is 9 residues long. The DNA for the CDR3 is TGCGCAGGGACCGATAAACTCATCTTT. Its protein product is CAGTDKLIF.

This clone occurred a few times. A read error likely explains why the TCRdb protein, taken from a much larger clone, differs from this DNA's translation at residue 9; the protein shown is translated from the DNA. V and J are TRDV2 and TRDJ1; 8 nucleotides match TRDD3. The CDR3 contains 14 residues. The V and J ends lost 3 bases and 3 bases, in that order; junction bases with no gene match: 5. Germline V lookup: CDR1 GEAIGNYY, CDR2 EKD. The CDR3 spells CACDSGGIADKLIF. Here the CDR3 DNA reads TGTGCCTGTGACTCTGGGGGAATTGCCGATAAACTCATCTTT.

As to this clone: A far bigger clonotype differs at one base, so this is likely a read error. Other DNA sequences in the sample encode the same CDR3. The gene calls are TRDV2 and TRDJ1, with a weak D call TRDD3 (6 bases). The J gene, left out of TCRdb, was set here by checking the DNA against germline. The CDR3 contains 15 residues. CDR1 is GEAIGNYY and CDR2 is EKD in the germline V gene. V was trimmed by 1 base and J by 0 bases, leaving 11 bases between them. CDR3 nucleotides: TGTGCCTGTGACACGCTGGGGACATACACCGATAAACTCATCTTT. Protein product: CACDTLGTYTDKLIF.

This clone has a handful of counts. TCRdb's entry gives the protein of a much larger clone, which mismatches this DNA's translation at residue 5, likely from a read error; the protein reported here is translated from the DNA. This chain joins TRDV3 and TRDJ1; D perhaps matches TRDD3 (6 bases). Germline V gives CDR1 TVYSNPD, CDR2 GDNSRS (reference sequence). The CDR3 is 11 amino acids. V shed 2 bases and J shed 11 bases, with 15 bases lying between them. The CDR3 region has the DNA TGTGCCTTTTCCACGAGGGGATTCCTCATCTTT. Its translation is CAFSTRGFLIF.

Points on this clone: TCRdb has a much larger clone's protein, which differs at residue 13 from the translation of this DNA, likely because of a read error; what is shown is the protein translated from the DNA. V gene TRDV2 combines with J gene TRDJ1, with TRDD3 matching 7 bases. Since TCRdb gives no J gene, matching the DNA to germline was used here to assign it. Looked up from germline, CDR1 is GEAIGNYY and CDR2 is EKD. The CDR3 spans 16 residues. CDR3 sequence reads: CACEPAAKWGRDRLIF. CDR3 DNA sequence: TGTGCCTGTGAACCTGCGGCCAAATGGGGGAGAGATAGACTCATCTTT.

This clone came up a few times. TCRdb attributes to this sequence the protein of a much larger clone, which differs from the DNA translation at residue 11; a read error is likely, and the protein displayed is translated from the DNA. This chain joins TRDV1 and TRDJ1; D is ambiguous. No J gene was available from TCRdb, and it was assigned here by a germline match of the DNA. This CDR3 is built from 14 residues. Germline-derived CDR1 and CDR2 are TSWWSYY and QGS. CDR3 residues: CALGDGTRSDRLIF. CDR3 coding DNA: TGTGCTCTTGGGGATGGGACTAGGTCCGATAGACTCATCTTT.